The 20 T cell receptor beta chains below come from one sample, sequenced in a study of blood T cell repertoires in COVID-19. Measured with immunoSEQ multiplex PCR; TCRdb has only the in-frame clones, and not every one. The repertoire includes roughly 150,000 clones, around 89% of them detected once, and just under 3% sits in the top ten. Sample: peripheral blood. The source of these receptors is a man aged 60 to 75 with active or convalescent COVID-19.

This chain joins TRBV6-6 and TRBJ2-7; the match to TRBD2 covers 9 bases. Germline assignment: CDR1 MNHNY and CDR2 SVGAGI (reference sequence). CDR3 length equals 16 residues. V lost 0 bases, J lost 1 base, and 4 bases stayed unmatched. The CDR3 DNA reads as TGTGCCAGCAGTTACTCTTGGGCGGGAGGGTCCTACGAGCAGTACTTC. Translating gives CASSYSWAGGSYEQYF.

This chain joins TRBV19 and TRBJ2-4; 8 bases agree with TRBD2. The CDR3 totals 12 residues. CDR1 is LNHDA and CDR2 is SQIVND in the germline V gene (reference sequence). V was clipped by 5 bases and J by 8 bases; unmatched bases: 2. CDR3 in DNA: TGTGCCAGTAGTGAGCGGGGGCACATTCAGTACTTC. This translates into CASSERGHIQYF.

This chain links TRBV7-6 with TRBJ2-7; 9 bases are a match to TRBD2. The CDR3 has 16 amino acids. Trimming at V came to 2 bases and at J to 4 bases, leaving 9 bases not matched to a gene. Germline V CDR1 and CDR2: SGHVS, FNYEAQ. As DNA, the CDR3 is TGTGCCAGCAGCTTACTTGGCGGGAGGGCCGGGTACGAGCAGTACTTC. Protein: CASSLLGGRAGYEQYF.

The gene calls are TRBV4-1 and TRBJ1-2, with D hard to call. CDR1 and CDR2 from the germline V gene are MGHRA and YSYEKL. The V end lost 2 bases, the J end lost 4 bases, and 8 bases lay between the germline ends. The CDR3 has 13 amino acids. This CDR3 is CASSQLGTYGYTF. As DNA, the CDR3 is TGCGCCAGCAGCCAACTGGGCACCTATGGCTACACCTTC.

This chain links TRBV5-4 with TRBJ2-5; D is perhaps TRBD2 (6 bases). Germline V CDR1 and CDR2: SGHNT, YYREEE (reference sequence). This CDR3 is 15 amino acids long. Between the trimmed V and J ends, which lost 5 bases and 1 base, there was a span of 15 bases. CDR3 DNA: TGTGCCAGCAGTTCTATGACTAGTCCCCAAGAGACCCAGTACTTC. It specifies CASSSMTSPQETQYF.

The chain couples TRBV2 to TRBJ1-2, with D possibly being TRBD1 (6 bases). Germline CDR1 is SNHLY and CDR2 is FYNNEI. V lost 5 bases to trimming and J lost 4 bases, with 14 bases between them. This CDR3 is 14 amino acids long. The CDR3 spells CASSPRTGRYGYTF. CDR3 DNA sequence: TGTGCCAGCAGTCCCCGCACAGGGCGCTATGGCTACACCTTC.

The chain is built from TRBV5-4 and TRBJ1-4; the D is unclear. Germline V gene data show CDR1 as SGHNT and CDR2 as YYREEE (reference sequence). CDR3 length: 16 residues. V shed 4 bases and J shed 2 bases, with 15 bases lying between them. The chain's CDR3 is CASSRIPGFTNEKLFF. CDR3 DNA: TGTGCCAGCAGCCGAATACCGGGGTTTACTAATGAAAAACTGTTTTTT.

This clone has more than one count but fewer than ten. The chain employs TRBV11-1 and TRBJ1-1; D unresolved. Germline CDR1 reads SGHAT; CDR2 reads FQDESV (reference sequence). CDR3 size: 13 residues. Trimming stripped 0 bases from V and 3 bases from J, with 5 bases between. CDR3 in amino acids: CASSLAVYTEAFF. The CDR3, as DNA: TGTGCCAGCAGCTTAGCCGTATACACTGAAGCTTTCTTT. The full variable domain, rest sourced from reference TRBV11-1 and TRBJ1-1, is EAEVAQSPRYKITEKSQAVAFWCDPISGHATLYWYRQILGQGPELLVQFQDESVVDDSQLPKDRFSAERLKGVDSTLKIQPAELGDSAMYLCASSLAVYTEAFFGQGTRLTVV.

The chain links TRBV2 to TRBJ1-5, with D unresolved. The CDR3 is 13 residues long. The V and J ends lost 6 bases and 0 bases respectively, with 6 bases between them. Per the germline V gene, CDR1 is SNHLY and CDR2 is FYNNEI. This CDR3 is CASRGGSNQPQHF. The CDR3 region has the DNA TGTGCCAGCAGGGGAGGTAGCAATCAGCCCCAGCATTTT.

V usage is TRBV9 and J usage is TRBJ2-1, with 9 bases matching TRBD1. The V and J ends lost 2 bases and 0 bases, in that order; junction bases with no gene match: 6. The germline V gene encodes CDR1 SGDLS and CDR2 YYNGEE. The CDR3 consists of 17 residues. The CDR3 DNA reads TGTGCCAGCAGCGTGGGACAGGGCAAAAGCTCCTACAATGAGCAGTTCTTC. Translated, it gives CASSVGQGKSSYNEQFF.

V usage is TRBV6-5 and J usage is TRBJ1-2; TRBD1 is a possible D gene (6 bases). Germline V gene data show CDR1 as MNHEY and CDR2 as SVGAGI. Trimming took 7 bases from V and 3 from J, leaving 15 bases between them. The CDR3 has 14 residues. CDR3 amino acids: CASTLGGGDYGYTF. The CDR3 region has the DNA TGTGCCAGCACCCTAGGAGGGGGGGACTATGGCTACACCTTC.

This clone was seen only a few times. The genes are TRBV18 and TRBJ1-6, with a weak D call TRBD1 (5 bases). The CDR3 loop spans 16 amino acids. Germline assignment: CDR1 KGHSH and CDR2 LQKENI. Trimming removed 1 base from V and 8 bases from J, with 15 bases in between. The CDR3 nucleotides read TGTGCCAGCTCACCACAAGGTGGGGCGGTGGATTCACCCCTCCACTTT. Its protein is CASSPQGGAVDSPLHF. Based on the CDR3 plus reference TRBV18 and TRBJ1-6, the full variable domain is NAGVMQNPRHLVRRRGQEARLRCSPMKGHSHVYWYRQLPEEGLKFMVYLQKENIIDESGMPKERFSAEFPKEGPSILRIQQVVRGDSAAYFCASSPQGGAVDSPLHFGNGTRLTVT.

A single count supports this clone. The gene calls are TRBV28 and TRBJ2-7, with D possibly matching TRBD2 (7 bases). The length of the CDR3 is 14 residues. V was cut by 5 bases and J by 4 bases, with 15 bases left in between. Germline values: CDR1 MDHEN, CDR2 SYDVKM. CDR3 coding DNA: TGTGCCAGCAGTCCACCGGGGGGCCGGTACGAGCAGTACTTC. Translated, it gives CASSPPGGRYEQYF.

The V and J genes are TRBV19 and TRBJ2-2; TRBD1 matches 10 bases. The germline CDR1 and CDR2 sequences are LNHDA and SQIVND (reference sequence). V shed 6 bases, J shed 4 bases, and the junction held 8 bases outside the gene matches. CDR3 length: 16 amino acids. The CDR3 DNA follows: TGTGCCAGTAGCCAGCGGACAGGGGGAGGCACCGGGGAGCTGTTTTTT. It encodes CASSQRTGGGTGELFF.

The rearrangement uses TRBV28 and TRBJ2-7; 12 bases align to TRBD1. This CDR3 is built from 14 residues. The germline V gene encodes CDR1 MDHEN and CDR2 SYDVKM. Trimming took 5 bases from V and 4 from J; bases not matched to a gene: 3. CDR3 protein: CASSRDRGRYEQYF. The CDR3 nucleotides are TGTGCCAGCAGTCGGGACAGGGGGCGTTACGAGCAGTACTTC.

The V call is TRBV19, the J call TRBJ1-2; 10 bases align to TRBD1. J gave up 4 bases and V 5 bases, and 4 bases lay outside the gene matches. Germline lookup yields CDR1 LNHDA and CDR2 SQIVND (reference sequence). This CDR3 is built from 14 residues. The CDR3 nucleotides read TGTGCCAGTAGTGGGGACAGGGGTCCCTATGGCTACACCTTC. This sequence encodes CASSGDRGPYGYTF.

V is TRBV30 and J is TRBJ2-7, with a weak D call TRBD2 (6 bases). V lost 3 bases, J lost 3 bases, and 12 bases lay in between. The CDR3 spans 13 residues. Germline assignment: CDR1 GTSNPN and CDR2 SVGIG (reference sequence). CDR3 DNA: TGTGCCTGGAGGCCTAGGGACTTCTACGAGCAGTACTTC. Protein sequence: CAWRPRDFYEQYF.

This chain uses TRBV5-1 with TRBJ2-4; perhaps TRBD2 as D (5 bases). V shed 4 bases and J shed 5 bases, with 13 bases lying between them. The germline gives CDR1 SGHRS, CDR2 YFSETQ. The CDR3 runs 14 residues. CDR3 region: CASSLTGRENIQYF. In DNA, the CDR3 is TGCGCCAGCAGCCTGACGGGAAGGGAAAACATTCAGTACTTC.

The gene calls are TRBV5-4 and TRBJ2-1; 11 nucleotides line up with TRBD2. J was trimmed by 9 bases and V by 1 base; bases with no gene match: 6. The CDR3 length is 15 residues. Germline CDR1 and CDR2: SGHNT and YYREEE (reference sequence). The CDR3 DNA reads as TGTGCCAGCAGCTTGAAACTAGCGGGAGACCCTGAGCAGTTCTTC. Its translation is CASSLKLAGDPEQFF.

CDR3 protein: CATSATQGQGSNEQFF. CDR3 nucleotides: TGTGCCACCAGTGCCACACAGGGACAGGGCAGTAATGAGCAGTTCTTC. The chain links TRBV24-1 to TRBJ2-1, with 9 bases identical to TRBD1. There are 16 residues in the CDR3. Trimming at V came to 5 bases and at J to 7 bases, leaving 11 bases not matched to a gene. In germline, CDR1 is KGHDR, CDR2 SFDVKD.